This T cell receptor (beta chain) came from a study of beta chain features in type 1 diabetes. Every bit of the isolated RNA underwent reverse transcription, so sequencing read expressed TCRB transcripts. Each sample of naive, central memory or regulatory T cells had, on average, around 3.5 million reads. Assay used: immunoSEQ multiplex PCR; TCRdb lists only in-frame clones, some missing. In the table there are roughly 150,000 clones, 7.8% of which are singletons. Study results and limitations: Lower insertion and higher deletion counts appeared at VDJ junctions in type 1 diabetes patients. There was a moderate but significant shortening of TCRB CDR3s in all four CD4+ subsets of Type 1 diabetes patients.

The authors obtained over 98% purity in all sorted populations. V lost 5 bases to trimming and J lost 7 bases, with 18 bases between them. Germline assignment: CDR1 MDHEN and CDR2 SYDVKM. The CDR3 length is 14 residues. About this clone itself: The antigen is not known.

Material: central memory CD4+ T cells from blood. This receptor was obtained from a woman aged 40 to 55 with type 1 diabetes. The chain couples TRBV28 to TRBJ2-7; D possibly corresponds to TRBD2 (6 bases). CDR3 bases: TGTGCCAGCAGTCCCCGCAGCGTTGGGGGGGAGCAGTACTTC. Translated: CASSPRSVGGEQYF.